The source of this T cell receptor (beta chain) is a study of control samples from healthy donors and cancer patients. Assay used: immunoSEQ multiplex PCR; TCRdb lists only in-frame clones, some missing. The sample shows some 120,000 clones, over 75% of them seen only once. CDR1 SGHTS and CDR2 YDEGEE come from the germline V gene. The CDR3 spans 16 residues. Trimming pared 0 bases from V and 2 bases from J, leaving 13 bases between. This TCR derives from a woman aged 45-65 years with colorectal cancer. This chain joins TRBV5-8 and TRBJ2-3; tentative D call: TRBD1 (7 bases). What was sequenced was PBMCs. Here the CDR3 DNA reads TGTGCCAGCAGCTTGGCGCGGGACAGCTACACAGATACGCAGTATTTT. Translating it yields CASSLARDSYTDTQYF.